The T cell receptor beta chain under discussion was sequenced for a study of beta chain features in type 1 diabetes. The study's findings and limits: In type 1 diabetes patients, VDJ junctions had fewer insertions; deletions at these junctions were more frequent.

Per germline, CDR1 GTSNPN and CDR2 SVGIG (reference sequence). The CDR3 extends over 13 amino acids. Trimming took 4 bases from V and 7 from J, leaving 14 bases between them. Remarks on this clone: Its antigen is still unknown.

TCRB transcripts that were expressed got sequenced, as all of the isolated RNA had been reverse transcribed. Method: immunoSEQ multiplex PCR; TCRdb's copy keeps in-frame clones and lacks some. This table holds roughly 400,000 clones, about 14% found once. Input material: naive CD4+ T cells from blood. The clonotype comes from a woman aged 18-29 years in good health. The chain joins TRBV30 to TRBJ1-5; no reliable D call. CDR3 DNA sequence: TGTGCCTGGACGGCGATCCCGGAGCAGCCCCAGCATTTT. It is translated as CAWTAIPEQPQHF.